This TCR beta chain comes out of a study of identical twins (dated by TCRdb to about 2016). The study in broad terms: TCR alpha and beta repertoires from monozygotic twins, unrelated adults of various ages and cord blood were deep-sequenced to test whether fetal clonotypes persist. To rule out contamination, the twin experiments were replicated at different times with different library preparation protocols. Findings and caveats that apply to the study as a whole: Excess twin sharing in beta out-of-frame sequences was weaker because fewer shared sequences lowered the signal-to-noise ratio. Conclusions relied on cross-sectional statistical analysis, since the same donors could not be followed over many years. Abundant cord blood beta clonotypes carried fewer insertions; young adult naive repertoires showed a weaker similar trend, while memory repertoires showed none. In monozygotic twins, out-of-frame TCR alpha sharing was systematically underestimated by recombination models, although the models agreed with sharing between unrelated individuals. Out-of-frame TCR alpha sequences shared between twins showed an excess of low generation-probability sequences compared with coincidental sharing between unrelated individuals. Zero-insertion analyses could be partly confounded by invariant T cells such as MAIT and iNKT, though diverse VJ usage argued against such confounding for most clonotypes.

The library was produced with 5' RACE. Sequenced on an Illumina HiSeq 2000. Template switching introduced a universal primer binding site; the final cDNA contained a unique molecular identifier, enabling accurate counting of TCR cDNA molecules. Specific primers in the conserved constant-segment region were used to synthesize first-strand cDNA for the TCR alpha and beta chains. To control for contamination, every cDNA library carried two barcodes: a SMART-Mk sample barcode plus Illumina barcodes. Two successive PCR steps introduced TruSeq adapter sequences along with Illumina sample barcodes. The TCR alpha and beta cDNA libraries were sequenced on the Illumina HiSeq platform using custom primers. On the authors' methods: Unique molecular identifiers were extracted from raw reads with MiGEC, and CDR3 positions were determined with MiXCR. For each individual, recombination models were inferred using an EM algorithm with the repgenHMM and IGoR tools. The tcR package in R was used for shared clonotype analysis, with sharing normalized by the product of cloneset sizes. To study raw recombination without the effects of thymic and clonal selection, out-of-frame nonproductive sequences were analyzed. Using fastp trimming at Q25 and MiXCR clonotype assembly, TCRdb reanalyzed the public sequencing data and kept in-frame beta chains. Entries are consolidated by CDR3 protein sequence, retaining the most common genes and DNA. The V and J calls come from TCRdb's annotation, not from the publication. The sample data list 400,000 to 550,000 distinct CDR3 sequences, and 14% of these were observed just once. Together, the top ten hold approximately 0.98% of the sample.

Looking up the germline V gene (reference sequence) yields CDR1 DFQATT and CDR2 SNEGSKA. V loses 2 bases, J loses 1 base, and the germline ends lie 7 bases apart. The CDR3 numbers 13 residues from cysteine through phenylalanine. The CDR3 DNA has 39 bases and is translated from base 1. This clonotype has ten or more counts. Its target antigen remains unknown. Base qualities are missing; no much larger clone stands one base away. Only healthy Caucasian donors were included. The twin cohort comprised three pairs of female monozygotic twins, all aged roughly 18 to 30 years. Positive isolation kits from Invitrogen were used to isolate the CD4+ and CD8+ T cell populations. These data also formed part of another study, on yellow fever vaccine responses in identical twins. As the second study states: According to the authors, the vaccine-induced T cell response in identical twins seemed to be partly convergent and partly specific to each individual. The study precisely tracked vaccine-responding T cell clones in identical twins.

The sequence was collected from a woman aged 18-29 years in good health. Here the chain combines TRBV20-1 and TRBJ2-3; the D gene is perhaps TRBD1, from 5 matching bases. Source material: CD4+ T cells sorted from blood. The nucleotides are TGCAGTGCTAGAAAACAGGGCACAGATACGCAGTATTTT. It translates to CSARKQGTDTQYF.